This is a list of T cell receptor beta chains from one sample in a study of blood T cell repertoires in COVID-19. Sequenced by immunoSEQ multiplex PCR; TCRdb stores in-frame clones only, minus some. The data show 450,000 or so clones, roughly 91% seen once. Sequences were obtained from PBMCs or T cells enriched from blood (not recorded which). These receptors were obtained from a young man who had recovered from COVID-19. The conserved cysteine and the conserved F or W are not part of the CDR3 here.

TRBV5-6 | 16 | ASSSLSTGGYSNQPQH
TRBV6-1 | 15 | ASSERGSGSSSYEQY
TRBV5-1 | 18 | ASSFITLGVGARDNEKLF
TRBV2 | 11 | ASRGTGGFEAF
TRBV7-8 | 13 | ASSPQGASSYGYT
TRBV6-1 | 13 | ASSEGTGGSSPLH
TRBV7-6 | 14 | ASSLGGGRNTGELF
TRBV6-5 | 11 | ASSTDSEEKLF
TRBV7-9 | 17 | ASSAGTSGRAWFVDTQY
TRBV2 | 12 | ASSGAGGGSPLH
TRBV5-8 | 14 | ASSLEDRYSNQPQH
TRBV30 | 11 | AWSETKNSPLH
TRBV29-1 | 13 | SVGLAGTKSYEQY
TRBV9 | 13 | ASSSRQGYNEKLF
TRBV27 | 12 | ASRVTLGNSPLH
TRBV5-5 | 14 | ASSLAVTGLGPEAF
TRBV29-1 | 12 | SVEVKGVNTEAF
TRBV2 | 11 | ASTGQPRNGYT
TRBV7-9 | 17 | ASSLAAIAGGGAYNEQF
TRBV18 | 12 | ASSPRDMYNEQF
TRBV3-1/TRBV3-2 | 11 | ASSPLQGNGYT
TRBV19 | 13 | ASNKGLGMNTEAF
TRBV29-1 | 18 | SVVRDIPGQTKRLTGELF
TRBV5-1 | 12 | ASSFLESNYGYT
TRBV10-2 | 13 | ASSVGAYSNQPQH
TRBV11-2 | 14 | ASSLTGREWNSPLH
TRBV2 | 9 | ASSEAGEAF
TRBV5-1 | 10 | ASKAHTDTQY
TRBV6-5 | 12 | ASKTYRKNTEAF
TRBV7-3 | 13 | ASSLRQGGNQPQH
TRBV6-4 | 13 | ASSERAGATYEQY
TRBV19 | 13 | ASLDGTAMNTEAF
TRBV7-9 | 14 | ASSLALLRGGKPQH
TRBV6-5 | 12 | ASSSRGGFNEQF
TRBV19 | 13 | ASNYRGQENEKLF
TRBV6-6 | 10 | ASSINSYEQY
TRBV13 | 14 | ASSLGLGEGQETQY
TRBV28 | 13 | ASGRTSGSTDTQY
TRBV9 | 12 | ASSVELGAFGYT
TRBV28 | 12 | ASSLDRRLEKLF
TRBV28 | 14 | ASSLETGVPLYEQF
TRBV19 | 14 | ASTKDRGVLNTEAF
TRBV5-4 | 14 | ASSLAPTTVQETQY
TRBV28 | 12 | ASSLIGQNNEQF
TRBV28 | 15 | ASSPMTGEGPYNEQF
TRBV4-1 | 11 | ASSHKRGTEAF
TRBV24-1 | 14 | ATSDLGGADQETQY
TRBV3-1/TRBV3-2 | 12 | ASSPTFRGSPLH
TRBV11-2 | 14 | ASSVTGGANTGELF
TRBV5-1 | 13 | ASSLAAGNSYEQY
TRBV9 | 12 | ASSVGQNNSPLH
TRBV6-5 | 11 | ASRGQGYTEAF
TRBV4-2 | 12 | ASSQGQGEEKLF
TRBV19 | 13 | ASSIVTGWNQPQH